This section outlines one TCR beta chain sequence together with its context. Its matching antigen is unknown. The sample comes from a study of cytomegalovirus exposure and HLA in healthy donors. Study results and limitations: A prior analysis recorded that most TCR beta V segments were productive about 87% or about 30% of the time.

The V end lost 6 bases, the J end lost 3 bases, and 11 bases lay between the germline ends. CDR1 MNHEY and CDR2 SMNVEV come from the germline V gene (reference sequence). This CDR3 has 13 residues. Primers: 60 Vbeta forward and 13 Jbeta reverse. Libraries were prepared by immunoSEQ multiplex PCR; TCRdb keeps only in-frame clonotypes and omits some of them. The sample includes about 180,000 clones, less than 80% of them seen just once. The chain has TRBV27 and TRBJ1-2; D unclear. The receptor was isolated from a young man in good health and CMV-seronegative. Sequencing input: PBMCs. Written as DNA, the CDR3 is TGTGCCAGCAGCCTTAGCCCCGACTATGGCTACACCTTC. It codes for CASSLSPDYGYTF.